These 14 T cell receptor beta chains share one sample of origin, sequenced in a study of OX40 agonist ivuxolimab in advanced cancers. Data came from immunoSEQ multiplex PCR; TCRdb stores just in-frame clones and leaves some out. The table has around 60,000 clones, 85% to 95% seen once. The specimen was CD4+ or CD8+ T cells sorted from blood, collected in a trial of the OX40 agonist ivuxolimab. Receptors were obtained from an adult with an advanced solid tumor such as melanoma, head and neck, liver or kidney cancer.

The rearrangement links TRBV13 to TRBJ1-2, with D tentatively TRBD1 (5 bases). Trimming took off 4 bases at V and 4 bases at J, with 16 bases between the two ends. This CDR3 region has 15 residues. Germline V lookup: CDR1 PRHDT, CDR2 FYEKMQ (reference sequence). The CDR3 loop reads CASSSQPREGYGYTF. In nucleotides, the CDR3 is TGTGCCAGCAGCTCCCAGCCCAGGGAGGGCTATGGCTACACCTTC.

V and J are TRBV30 and TRBJ1-2; a possible D gene is TRBD1 (6 bases). Deletions cut 8 bases from V and 4 bases from J, with 17 bases between. The CDR3 sequence is 13 residues long. CDR1 and CDR2 from the germline V gene are GTSNPN and SVGIG (reference sequence). CDR3 loop: CAQNRALGYGYTF. The CDR3 bases are TGTGCCCAAAACAGGGCATTGGGCTATGGCTACACCTTC.

The chain is built from TRBV5-4 and TRBJ1-1, with a possible D match to TRBD1 (5 bases). Trimming cost V 1 base and J 1 base, with 11 bases left between them. The CDR3 has 15 amino acids. In germline, CDR1 is SGHNT, CDR2 YYREEE (reference sequence). CDR3 region: CASSLKAGGNTEAFF. The CDR3 nucleotides are TGTGCCAGCAGCTTGAAGGCGGGGGGGAACACTGAAGCTTTCTTT. Variable domain in full (rest from reference TRBV5-4 and TRBJ1-1): ETGVTQSPTHLIKTRGQQVTLRCSSQSGHNTVSWYQQALGQGPQFIFQYYREEENGRGNFPPRFSGLQFPNYSSELNVNALELDDSALYLCASSLKAGGNTEAFFGQGTRLTVV.

The chain uses TRBV7-2 and TRBJ2-1, with a possible D match to TRBD2 (6 bases). CDR1 is SGHTA, CDR2 FQGNSA, per germline. Trimming pared 3 bases from V and 3 bases from J, leaving 15 bases between. This CDR3 is 16 amino acids long. The CDR3: CASSFQAPSDYNEQFF. CDR3 nucleotide sequence: TGTGCCAGCAGCTTCCAGGCCCCTAGCGACTACAATGAGCAGTTCTTC.

The V gene is TRBV27, the J gene TRBJ1-5, with D tentatively TRBD1 (5 bases). Germline loops: CDR1 MNHEY, CDR2 SMNVEV (reference sequence). This CDR3 is 17 amino acids long. The V end was cut by 6 bases, the J end by 6 bases, with 24 bases between. The CDR3 coding sequence is TGTGCCAGCAGCTCACCATTGGACTTCCAAAGGGGTCAGCCCCAGCATTTT. Translation: CASSSPLDFQRGQPQHF.

A single count supports this clone. The chain has TRBV7-9 and TRBJ2-7, with D possibly TRBD1 on 6 matching bases. Trimming cost V 5 bases and J 2 bases, with 22 bases left between them. There are 17 residues in the CDR3. The germline gives CDR1 SEHNR, CDR2 FQNEAQ (reference sequence). The chain's CDR3 is CASSPGLGHKGTYEQYF. CDR3 nucleotides: TGTGCCAGCAGCCCGGGTCTGGGACACAAGGGGACCTACGAGCAGTACTTC.

The rearrangement links TRBV2 to TRBJ1-5; no definite D call. Germline V lookup: CDR1 SNHLY, CDR2 FYNNEI. The CDR3 extends over 14 amino acids. The V and J ends lost 4 bases and 5 bases respectively, with 12 bases between them. The CDR3 nucleotides read TGTGCCAGCAGTGCGAACGTCCGCGATCAGCCCCAGCATTTT. It yields the protein CASSANVRDQPQHF.

The CDR3 bases are TGTGCCAGCAGCTCTGGACTAGGGTCCTACAATGAGCAGTTCTTC. Its protein product is CASSSGLGSYNEQFF. V gene TRBV11-3 combines with J gene TRBJ2-1, with 7 bases fitting TRBD2. Losses at the gene ends were 4 bases for V and 1 base for J; bases not matched to a gene: 4. Germline CDR1 SGHNT, CDR2 YENEEA. The length of the CDR3 is 15 residues.

The V and J genes are TRBV28 and TRBJ2-7; D not resolved. Trimming shortened V by 2 bases and J by 7 bases, and 12 bases separated the two germline ends. This CDR3 region has 13 residues. CDR1 MDHEN and CDR2 SYDVKM come from the germline V gene. The CDR3 nucleotides read TGTGCCAGCAGTTTAACCACGGCCCGGGAGCAGTACTTC. Translation: CASSLTTAREQYF.

J is TRBJ2-1 and V is TRBV6-5; tentative D call: TRBD2 (6 bases). CDR3 length equals 16 residues. Germline V gene sequence: CDR1 MNHEY, CDR2 SVGAGI. V gave up 4 bases and J gave up 0 bases, with 13 bases separating them. The CDR3 protein is CASSWFSGSSYNEQFF. CDR3 bases: TGTGCCAGCAGTTGGTTTTCCGGGAGCTCCTACAATGAGCAGTTCTTC.

The gene calls are TRBV12-5 and TRBJ2-7, with 14 nucleotides matching TRBD2. The CDR3 spans 20 residues. Germline V gene data show CDR1 as LGHNT and CDR2 as FRNRAP. V lost 3 bases to trimming and J lost 6 bases; unmatched junction nucleotides: 19. The CDR3 nucleotides are TGTGCTAGTGGTTTACTCGCCCGACTAGCGGGAGGGCCCCCCCCCTCCGAGCAGTACTTC. It is translated as CASGLLARLAGGPPPSEQYF.

V gene TRBV19 combines with J gene TRBJ2-1, with 15 positions matching TRBD2. The junction had 19 bases not matched to a gene; V was cut back by 11 bases and J by 2 bases. The germline gives CDR1 LNHDA, CDR2 SQIVND (reference sequence). The CDR3 contains 20 residues. The CDR3 here is CASDFKGLAGGLYTYNEQFF. CDR3 DNA sequence: TGTGCCTCTGACTTCAAGGGACTAGCGGGAGGACTTTACACCTACAATGAGCAGTTCTTC.

The rearrangement uses TRBV6-1 and TRBJ1-5; the D gene is possibly TRBD1 (5 bases). V was cut by 1 base and J by 0 bases, with 16 bases left in between. Germline CDR1 reads MNHNS; CDR2 reads SASEGT. This CDR3 spans 18 amino acids. The CDR3 bases are TGTGCCAGCAGTGAAGGGAGTTTTGGACACCTTAGCAATCAGCCCCAGCATTTT. Protein product: CASSEGSFGHLSNQPQHF.

The CDR3 DNA reads as TGTGCCACCAACCGGGGACTAGCGGGAGGGTCTGAGTTTCCAGATACGCAGTATTTT. This encodes CATNRGLAGGSEFPDTQYF. The rearrangement links TRBV15 to TRBJ2-3, with 16 bases lining up with TRBD2. Trimming removed 7 bases from V and 4 bases from J; junction bases left unmatched: 14. The CDR3 spans 19 residues. Looked up from germline, CDR1 is LNHNV and CDR2 is YYDKDF (reference sequence). Using reference TRBV15 and TRBJ2-3 for the parts outside the CDR3, the full variable domain is DAMVIQNPRYQVTQFGKPVTLSCSQTLNHNVMYWYQQKSSQAPKLLFHYYDKDFNNEADTPDNFQSRRPNTSFCFLDIRSPGLGDTAMYLCATNRGLAGGSEFPDTQYFGPGTRLTVL.